What follows are 28 T cell receptor beta chains derived from one specimen sequenced in a study of blood T cell repertoires in COVID-19. TCRdb's copy holds only in-frame clones and misses some; the assay was immunoSEQ multiplex PCR. The sample consists of roughly 42,000 clones, 70% to 90% of them appearing once. Sequenced input: peripheral blood. These receptors came from a man aged 55 to 70 with acute or convalescent COVID-19.

This clone was seen a handful of times. The chain employs TRBV6-5 and TRBJ1-2, with D possibly being TRBD1 (5 bases). The CDR3 spans 14 residues. Trimming took off 2 bases at V and 4 bases at J, with 11 bases between the two ends. Per germline, CDR1 MNHEY and CDR2 SVGAGI. CDR3 in DNA: TGTGCCAGCAGTTACAAGGGGAAGATCTATGGCTACACCTTC. Encoded protein: CASSYKGKIYGYTF.

V gene TRBV18 combines with J gene TRBJ1-2, with a weak D call TRBD1 (6 bases). Trimming removed 5 bases from V and 2 bases from J, with 15 bases in between. CDR1 is KGHSH and CDR2 is LQKENI in the germline V gene. The CDR3 runs 15 residues. The chain's CDR3 is CASSTSQGANYGYTF. DNA for the CDR3: TGTGCCAGCTCAACCTCACAGGGTGCCAACTATGGCTACACCTTC.

V gene TRBV20-1 combines with J gene TRBJ2-3; TRBD2 matches at 13 bases. J was trimmed by 5 bases and V by 3 bases; bases with no gene match: 8. The germline V gene encodes CDR1 DFQATT and CDR2 SNEGSKA (reference sequence). The CDR3 length is 16 residues. The CDR3 region has the DNA TGCAGTGCTAGTCCCGTTACTAGCGGGGGGGTAGATACGCAGTATTTT. Amino acid sequence: CSASPVTSGGVDTQYF.

Only one count was recorded for this clone. The CDR3 sequence: CASSIGGAAASGNTIYF. Here the CDR3 DNA reads TGTGCCAGTAGTATCGGAGGGGCCGCTGCTTCTGGAAACACCATATATTTT. The gene calls are TRBV19 and TRBJ1-3; D perhaps matches TRBD1 (5 bases). Deletions cut 3 bases from V and 1 base from J, with 16 bases between. Germline-derived CDR1 and CDR2 are LNHDA and SQIVND (reference sequence). The CDR3 is made up of 17 amino acids. Full variable domain (remainder filled in from reference TRBV19 and TRBJ1-3): DGGITQSPKYLFRKEGQNVTLSCEQNLNHDAMYWYRQDPGQGLRLIYYSQIVNDFQKGDIAEGYSVSREKKESFPLTVTSAQKNPTAFYLCASSIGGAAASGNTIYFGEGSWLTVV.

The V gene is TRBV7-9, the J gene TRBJ2-5; a possible D gene is TRBD2 (5 bases). This CDR3 region has 12 residues. Trimming took 11 bases from V and 2 from J, leaving 12 bases between them. Germline V gene sequence: CDR1 SEHNR, CDR2 FQNEAQ (reference sequence). This CDR3 reads CALGRTQETQYF. In nucleotides, the CDR3 is TGTGCCCTAGGGCGGACTCAAGAGACCCAGTACTTC.

The chain carries TRBV4-1 and TRBJ1-1, with 9 positions matching TRBD1. The CDR3 length is 13 residues. After removal of 6 bases from V and 5 bases from J, the junction contained 4 bases not matched to a gene. The V gene's germline CDR1 is MGHRA and CDR2 YSYEKL. The CDR3 DNA sequence: TGCGCCAGCAGTCTGACAGGGGGAACTGAAGCTTTCTTT. Its protein product is CASSLTGGTEAFF.

The V gene is TRBV19, the J gene TRBJ1-5; possibly TRBD1 for D (6 bases). Per germline, CDR1 LNHDA and CDR2 SQIVND (reference sequence). V lost 8 bases, J lost 4 bases, and 18 bases lay in between. The CDR3 runs to 15 residues. The CDR3 loop reads CASRDKLPTNQPQHF. The CDR3 nucleotides are TGTGCCAGTCGGGACAAACTCCCGACGAATCAGCCCCAGCATTTT.

This clone has just one count. The chain employs TRBV12-3 or TRBV12-4 and TRBJ1-1, with D possibly matching TRBD1 (6 bases). Trimming took off 6 bases at V and 6 bases at J, with 11 bases between the two ends. The CDR3 sequence is 12 residues long. The CDR3 reads CASSDRIPEAFF. CDR3 in DNA: TGTGCCAGCAGCGACAGGATCCCTGAAGCTTTCTTT.

This sequence joins TRBV19 and TRBJ2-7; D might be TRBD1 (5 bases). The CDR3 contains 16 residues. Germline loops: CDR1 LNHDA, CDR2 SQIVND (reference sequence). V lost 0 bases to trimming and J lost 2 bases, with 14 bases between them. The CDR3: CASSIESQGTPYEQYF. In nucleotides, the CDR3 is TGTGCCAGTAGTATAGAGAGTCAGGGTACCCCCTACGAGCAGTACTTC.

The gene calls are TRBV3-1 (or the pseudogene TRBV3-2) and TRBJ1-1; 8 bases are a match to TRBD1. Trimming at V came to 2 bases and at J to 1 base, leaving 0 bases not matched to a gene. The CDR3 length is 14 residues. Per germline, CDR1 LGHDT and CDR2 YNNKEL (reference sequence). The CDR3 loop reads CASSQTGGNTEAFF. The CDR3 DNA follows: TGTGCCAGCAGCCAAACAGGGGGGAACACTGAAGCTTTCTTT.

This chain uses TRBV24-1 with TRBJ2-2; TRBD1 might be the D (5 bases). The germline V and J ends were trimmed by 3 bases and 7 bases, with 14 bases remaining between them. The germline CDR1 and CDR2 sequences are KGHDR and SFDVKD. This CDR3 contains 15 residues. CDR3 DNA sequence: TGTGCCACCAGTGATCCCATGACAGTACTCGGGGAGCTGTTTTTT. It translates to CATSDPMTVLGELFF.

This CDR3 is CASSQDPGGRRAPSSYNEQFF. Here the CDR3 DNA reads TGCGCCAGCAGCCAAGACCCGGGGGGTAGGCGAGCGCCGAGCTCCTACAATGAGCAGTTCTTC. V gene TRBV4-3 combines with J gene TRBJ2-1, with 7 bases that match TRBD2. V gave up 0 bases and J gave up 0 bases; unmatched junction bases: 17. The CDR3 loop spans 21 amino acids. Per germline, CDR1 LGHNA and CDR2 YSLEER.

The chain combines TRBV7-6 with TRBJ2-7, with 9 bases lining up with TRBD2. CDR1 SGHVS and CDR2 FNYEAQ come from the germline V gene. The CDR3 runs to 16 residues. The J segment lost 2 bases and the V segment lost 4 bases, leaving 9 bases of the junction unmatched. The CDR3 DNA reads TGTGCCAGCAGCTCCGCCGGAGCGGGGGGAGCCTACGAGCAGTACTTC. Protein product: CASSSAGAGGAYEQYF.

The chain uses TRBV13 and TRBJ2-5; possibly TRBD2 for D (6 bases). Deletions cut 5 bases from V and 5 bases from J, with 12 bases between. Germline CDR1 and CDR2: PRHDT and FYEKMQ (reference sequence). The CDR3 contains 13 residues. CDR3 sequence reads: CASSTMAGETQYF. Written as DNA, the CDR3 is TGTGCCAGCAGCACAATGGCGGGGGAGACCCAGTACTTC.

The rearrangement joins TRBV9 to TRBJ1-4; 11 bases agree with TRBD1. There are 17 residues in the CDR3. CDR1 SGDLS and CDR2 YYNGEE come from the germline V gene. V was pared by 4 bases and J by 2 bases, with 7 bases of the junction left unmatched. The CDR3 spells CASSPGTGGITNEKLFF. The CDR3 DNA follows: TGTGCCAGCAGCCCCGGGACAGGGGGGATCACTAATGAAAAACTGTTTTTT.

The rearrangement joins TRBV9 to TRBJ2-5, with 7 bases that match TRBD1. The V segment lost 0 bases and the J segment 5 bases; nucleotides outside the gene matches: 4. Per germline, CDR1 SGDLS and CDR2 YYNGEE. The CDR3 extends over 14 amino acids. CDR3 in DNA: TGTGCCAGCAGCGTAGGAGGGGGCTTGGAGACCCAGTACTTC. This sequence encodes CASSVGGGLETQYF.

J is TRBJ1-6 and V is TRBV2; 9 bases are shared with TRBD1. The CDR3 sequence is 14 residues long. Trimming removed 5 bases from V and 7 bases from J; junction bases left unmatched: 3. Germline V gene data show CDR1 as SNHLY and CDR2 as FYNNEI. The CDR3 DNA follows: TGTGCCAGCAGTTCCGGGACAGGGAATTCACCCCTCCACTTT. Encoded protein: CASSSGTGNSPLHF.

V is TRBV3-1 (or the pseudogene TRBV3-2) and J is TRBJ2-4, with D possibly matching TRBD2 (6 bases). The CDR3 has 16 residues. Germline CDR1 and CDR2: LGHDT and YNNKEL (reference sequence). The germline V and J ends were trimmed by 10 bases and 0 bases, with 19 bases remaining between them. The CDR3 bases are TGTGCCAACCACTGCGGGGAATCCCTAGCCAAAAACATTCAGTACTTC. It is translated as CANHCGESLAKNIQYF.

The chain joins TRBV10-1 to TRBJ2-7, with D maybe TRBD2 (6 bases). There are 15 residues in the CDR3. V was clipped by 6 bases and J by 5 bases, with 20 bases between them. Germline V gives CDR1 WNHNN, CDR2 SYGVQD (reference sequence). The CDR3 DNA reads TGCGCCAGCAGCGCGGGACGGTTAAGGATGCACGAGCAGTACTTC. It yields the protein CASSAGRLRMHEQYF.

This clone was picked up one time. J is TRBJ1-1 and V is TRBV12-3 or TRBV12-4; D gene unclear. With 4 bases removed from V and 1 base from J, the gap between germline ends came to 7 bases. This CDR3 comprises 13 residues. The chain's CDR3 is CASSYRQNTEAFF. In DNA form, the CDR3 reads TGTGCCAGCAGTTACAGACAGAACACTGAAGCTTTCTTT.

The chain recombines TRBV2 with TRBJ1-6; a weak D match, TRBD1 (6 bases). The CDR3 consists of 14 residues. V lost 4 bases and J lost 10, with 14 bases in between. Germline V gene sequence: CDR1 SNHLY, CDR2 FYNNEI. CDR3: CASSVGGGYSPLHF. As DNA, the CDR3 is TGTGCCAGCAGTGTAGGGGGGGGCTACTCACCCCTCCACTTT. The full variable domain, completed using reference TRBV2 and TRBJ1-6, is EPEVTQTPSHQVTQMGQEVILRCVPISNHLYFYWYRQILGQKVEFLVSFYNNEISEKSEIFDDQFSVERPDGSNFTLKIRSTKLEDSAMYFCASSVGGGYSPLHFGNGTRLTVT.

The rearrangement uses TRBV2 and TRBJ1-4, with 8 bases that match TRBD1. Per the germline V gene, CDR1 is SNHLY and CDR2 is FYNNEI. The CDR3 extends over 14 amino acids. With V trimmed by 10 bases and J by 2 bases, 6 bases remained unmatched. The CDR3 nucleotides are TGTGCCACCGACCAGGGGGCGACTAATGAAAAACTGTTTTTT. Translating it yields CATDQGATNEKLFF. Looking up the rest from reference TRBV2 and TRBJ1-4 gives the full variable domain: EPEVTQTPSHQVTQMGQEVILRCVPISNHLYFYWYRQILGQKVEFLVSFYNNEISEKSEIFDDQFSVERPDGSNFTLKIRSTKLEDSAMYFCATDQGATNEKLFFGSGTQLSVL.

J is TRBJ2-2 and V is TRBV6-5, with D maybe TRBD2 (5 bases). Germline V lookup: CDR1 MNHEY, CDR2 SVGAGI. The CDR3 totals 13 residues. V was trimmed by 8 bases and J by 7 bases, leaving 14 bases between them. The CDR3 DNA reads TGTGCCAGCTTGAAGTCGGGAAGCGGGGAGCTGTTTTTT. It translates to CASLKSGSGELFF.

This clone appeared a single time. The V and J genes are TRBV4-2 and TRBJ2-5; TRBD2 is a possible D gene (6 bases). Deletions cut 0 bases from V and 5 bases from J, with 13 bases between. This CDR3 spans 15 amino acids. CDR1 and CDR2 from the germline V gene are LGHNA and YNFKEQ. The CDR3: CASSQDLTGRETQYF. The CDR3 DNA follows: TGTGCCAGCAGCCAAGATCTTACGGGGAGGGAGACCCAGTACTTC.

This clone was picked up one time. An end of the junction differs from the germline gene, which may be a read error. V usage is TRBV2 and J usage is TRBJ1-5; 7 bases fit TRBD1. Germline assignment: CDR1 SNHLY and CDR2 FYNNEI. There are 18 residues in the CDR3. CDR3 DNA sequence: TGTGCCAGCAGGGAAGACAGGGCGCGGTGGTATAGCAATCAGCCCCAGCATTTT. Translation: CASREDRARWYSNQPQHF.

V gene TRBV9 combines with J gene TRBJ1-1, with D unclear. The CDR3 is 15 amino acids. Trimming removed 1 base from V and 4 bases from J, with 14 bases in between. The V gene's germline CDR1 is SGDLS and CDR2 YYNGEE. The CDR3 is CASSVIDLGGTEAFF. CDR3 nucleotides: TGTGCCAGCAGCGTAATTGATTTAGGCGGCACTGAAGCTTTCTTT.

The rearrangement joins TRBV30 to TRBJ1-5; tentative D call: TRBD1 (5 bases). The germline V gene has CDR1 GTSNPN and CDR2 SVGIG (reference sequence). V shed 2 bases and J shed 1 base, with 6 bases lying between them. This CDR3 spans 13 amino acids. DNA of the CDR3: TGTGCCTGGAGTCGACAGAGCAATCAGCCCCAGCATTTT. Residues: CAWSRQSNQPQHF.

The sample holds a few counts of this clone. V and J are TRBV27 and TRBJ1-6; D might be TRBD1 (5 bases). The ends were cut back, 3 bases at V and 0 bases at J, with 9 bases in the middle. The germline V gene encodes CDR1 MNHEY and CDR2 SMNVEV (reference sequence). CDR3 length equals 16 residues. In DNA, the CDR3 is TGTGCCAGCAGTTTGTCAGGGCTCTCCTATAATTCACCCCTCCACTTT. It specifies CASSLSGLSYNSPLHF.